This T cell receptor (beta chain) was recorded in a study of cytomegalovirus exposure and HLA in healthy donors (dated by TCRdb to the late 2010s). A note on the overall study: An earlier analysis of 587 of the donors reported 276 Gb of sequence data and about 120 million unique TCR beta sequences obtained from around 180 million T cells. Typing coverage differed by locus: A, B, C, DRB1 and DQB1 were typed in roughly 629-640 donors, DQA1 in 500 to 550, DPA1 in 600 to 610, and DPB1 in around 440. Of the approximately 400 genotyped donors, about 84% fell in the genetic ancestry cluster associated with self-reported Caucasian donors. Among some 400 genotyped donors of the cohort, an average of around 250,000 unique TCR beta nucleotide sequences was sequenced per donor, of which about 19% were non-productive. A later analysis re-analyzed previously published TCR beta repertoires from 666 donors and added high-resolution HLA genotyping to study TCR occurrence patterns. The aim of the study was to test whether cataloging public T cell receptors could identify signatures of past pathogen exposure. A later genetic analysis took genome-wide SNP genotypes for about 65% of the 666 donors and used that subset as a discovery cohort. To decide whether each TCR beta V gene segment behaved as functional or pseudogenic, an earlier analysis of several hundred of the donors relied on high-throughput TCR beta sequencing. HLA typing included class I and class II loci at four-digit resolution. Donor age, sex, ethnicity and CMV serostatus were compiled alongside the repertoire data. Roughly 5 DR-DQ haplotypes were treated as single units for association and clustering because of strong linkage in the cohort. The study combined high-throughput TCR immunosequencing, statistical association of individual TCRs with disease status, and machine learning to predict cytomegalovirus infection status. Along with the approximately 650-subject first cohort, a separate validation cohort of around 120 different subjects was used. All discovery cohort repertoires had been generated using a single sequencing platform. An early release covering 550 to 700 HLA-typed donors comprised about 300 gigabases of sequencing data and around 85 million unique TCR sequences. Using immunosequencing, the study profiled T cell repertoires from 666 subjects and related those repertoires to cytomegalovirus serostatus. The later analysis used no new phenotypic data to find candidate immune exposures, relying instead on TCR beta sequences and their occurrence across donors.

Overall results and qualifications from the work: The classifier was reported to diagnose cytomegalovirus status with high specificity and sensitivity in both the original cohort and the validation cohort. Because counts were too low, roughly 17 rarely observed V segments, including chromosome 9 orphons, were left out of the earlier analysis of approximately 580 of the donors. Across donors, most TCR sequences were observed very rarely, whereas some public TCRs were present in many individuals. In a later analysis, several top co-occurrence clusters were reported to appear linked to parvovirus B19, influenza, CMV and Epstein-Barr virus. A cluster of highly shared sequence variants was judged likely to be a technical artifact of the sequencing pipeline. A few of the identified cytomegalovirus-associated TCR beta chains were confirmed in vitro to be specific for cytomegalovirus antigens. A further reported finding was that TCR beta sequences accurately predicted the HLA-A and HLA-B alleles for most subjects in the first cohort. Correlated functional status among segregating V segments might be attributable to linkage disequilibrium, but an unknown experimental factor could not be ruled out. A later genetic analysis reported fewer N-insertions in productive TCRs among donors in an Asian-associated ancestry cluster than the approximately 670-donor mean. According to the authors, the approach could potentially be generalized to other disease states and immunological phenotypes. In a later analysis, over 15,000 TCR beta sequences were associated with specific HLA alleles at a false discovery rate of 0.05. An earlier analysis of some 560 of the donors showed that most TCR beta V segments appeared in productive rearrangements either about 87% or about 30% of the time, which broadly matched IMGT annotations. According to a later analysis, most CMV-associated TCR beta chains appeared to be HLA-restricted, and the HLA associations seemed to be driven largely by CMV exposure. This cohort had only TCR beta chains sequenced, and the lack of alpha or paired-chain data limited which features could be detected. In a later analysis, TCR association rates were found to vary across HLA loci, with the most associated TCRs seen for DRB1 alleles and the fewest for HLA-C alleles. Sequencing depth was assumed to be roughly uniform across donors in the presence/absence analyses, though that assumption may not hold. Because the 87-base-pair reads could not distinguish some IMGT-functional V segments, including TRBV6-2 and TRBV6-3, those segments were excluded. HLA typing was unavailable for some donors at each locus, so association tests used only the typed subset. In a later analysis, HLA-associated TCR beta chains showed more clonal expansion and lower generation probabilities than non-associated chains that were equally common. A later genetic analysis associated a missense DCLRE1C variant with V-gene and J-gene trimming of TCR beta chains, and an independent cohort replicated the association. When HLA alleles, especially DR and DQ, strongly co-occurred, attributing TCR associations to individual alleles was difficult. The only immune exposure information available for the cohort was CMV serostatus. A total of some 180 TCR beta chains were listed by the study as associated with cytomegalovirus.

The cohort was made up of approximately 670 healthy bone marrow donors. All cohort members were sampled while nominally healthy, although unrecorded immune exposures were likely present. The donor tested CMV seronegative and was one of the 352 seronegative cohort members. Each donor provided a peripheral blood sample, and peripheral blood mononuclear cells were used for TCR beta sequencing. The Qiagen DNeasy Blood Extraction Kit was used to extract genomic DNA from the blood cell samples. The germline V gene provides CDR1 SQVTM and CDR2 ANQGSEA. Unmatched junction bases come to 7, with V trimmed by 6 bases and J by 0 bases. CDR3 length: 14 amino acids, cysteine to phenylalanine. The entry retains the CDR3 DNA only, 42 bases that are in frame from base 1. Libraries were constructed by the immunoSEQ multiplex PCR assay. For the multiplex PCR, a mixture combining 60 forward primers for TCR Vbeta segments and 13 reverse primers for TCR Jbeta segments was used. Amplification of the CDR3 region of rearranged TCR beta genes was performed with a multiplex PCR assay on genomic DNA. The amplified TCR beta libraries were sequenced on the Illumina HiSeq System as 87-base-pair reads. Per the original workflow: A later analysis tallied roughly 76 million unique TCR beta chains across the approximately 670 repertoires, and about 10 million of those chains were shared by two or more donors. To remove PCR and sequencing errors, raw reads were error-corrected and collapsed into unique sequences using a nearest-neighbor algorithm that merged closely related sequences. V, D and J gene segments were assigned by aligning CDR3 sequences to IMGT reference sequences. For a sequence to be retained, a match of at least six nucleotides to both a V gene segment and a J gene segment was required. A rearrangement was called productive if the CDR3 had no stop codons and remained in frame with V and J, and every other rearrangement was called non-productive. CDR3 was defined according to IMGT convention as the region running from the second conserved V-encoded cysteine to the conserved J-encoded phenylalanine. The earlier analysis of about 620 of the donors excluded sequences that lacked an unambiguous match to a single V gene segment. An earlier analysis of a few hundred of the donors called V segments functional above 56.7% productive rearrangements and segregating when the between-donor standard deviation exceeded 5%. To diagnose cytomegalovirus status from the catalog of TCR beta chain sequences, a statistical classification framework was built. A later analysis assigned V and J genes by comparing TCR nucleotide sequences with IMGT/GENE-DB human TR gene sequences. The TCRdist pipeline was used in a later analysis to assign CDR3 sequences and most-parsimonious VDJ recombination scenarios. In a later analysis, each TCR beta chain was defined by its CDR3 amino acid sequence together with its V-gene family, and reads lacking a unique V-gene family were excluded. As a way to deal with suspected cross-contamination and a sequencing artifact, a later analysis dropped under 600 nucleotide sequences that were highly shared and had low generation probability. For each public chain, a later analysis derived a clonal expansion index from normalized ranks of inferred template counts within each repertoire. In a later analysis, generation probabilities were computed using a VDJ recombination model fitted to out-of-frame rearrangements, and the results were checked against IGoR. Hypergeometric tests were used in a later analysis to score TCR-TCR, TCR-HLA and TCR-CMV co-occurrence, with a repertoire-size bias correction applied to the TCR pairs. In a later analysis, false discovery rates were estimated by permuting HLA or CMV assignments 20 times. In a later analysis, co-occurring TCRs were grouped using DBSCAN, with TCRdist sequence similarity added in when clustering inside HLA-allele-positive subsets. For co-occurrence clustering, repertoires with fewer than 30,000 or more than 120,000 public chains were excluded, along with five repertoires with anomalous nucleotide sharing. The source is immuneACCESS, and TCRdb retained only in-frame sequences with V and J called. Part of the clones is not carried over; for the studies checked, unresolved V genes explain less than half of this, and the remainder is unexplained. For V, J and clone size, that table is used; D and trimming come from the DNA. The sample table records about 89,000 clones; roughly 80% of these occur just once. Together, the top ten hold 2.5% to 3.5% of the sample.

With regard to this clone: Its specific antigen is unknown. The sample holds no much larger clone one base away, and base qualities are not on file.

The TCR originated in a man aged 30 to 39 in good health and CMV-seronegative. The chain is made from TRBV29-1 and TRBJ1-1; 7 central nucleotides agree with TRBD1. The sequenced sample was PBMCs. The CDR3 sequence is CSVAAGGLNTEAFF. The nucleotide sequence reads TGCAGCGTCGCCGCAGGGGGATTGAACACTGAAGCTTTCTTT.